This is a list of T cell receptor beta chains from one sample in a study of blood T cell repertoires in COVID-19. Generated by immunoSEQ multiplex PCR, the TCRdb table keeps only in-frame clones and is missing some. The sample records 140,000 or so clones, roughly 89% being singletons. Material: peripheral blood. These receptors were taken from a man in his thirties or forties with COVID-19, enrolled during active disease. Both conserved end residues are part of each CDR3. The D gene is left open where the match is weak. The size of a clone is reported for some rows only, either as once, few or many, or as a class for expanded clones.

NA,TRBJ2-2,TRBV27,18,TRBD2,CASSMPGLAGANTGELFF,TGTGCCAGCAGTATGCCGGGACTAGCGGGTGCGAACACCGGGGAGCTGTTTTTT
NA,TRBJ2-7,TRBV5-8,12,NA,CASSTTGNEQYF,TGTGCCAGCAGCACCACAGGGAACGAGCAGTACTTC
NA,TRBJ2-7,TRBV29-1,15,NA,CSVEDDKGNSYEQYF,TGCAGCGTTGAGGATGACAAGGGGAACTCCTACGAGCAGTACTTC
NA,TRBJ2-7,TRBV6-6,12,TRBD1,CASSLRDSRGYF,TGTGCCAGCAGTCTGAGGGACAGCCGGGGGTACTTC
once,TRBJ1-3,TRBV7-2,14,NA,CATNEQGQSDTIYF,TGTGCCACGAACGAACAGGGTCAGAGTGACACCATATATTTT
NA,TRBJ1-2,TRBV24-1,13,TRBD1,CASSGQGGYGYTF,TGTGCCTCCTCTGGACAGGGAGGCTATGGCTACACCTTC
NA,TRBJ2-1,TRBV6-6,16,NA,CASSYATVSSYNEQFF,TGTGCCAGCAGTTACGCGACAGTTAGCTCCTACAATGAGCAGTTCTTC
NA,TRBJ1-5,TRBV27,15,TRBD1,CASSLTRTGSQPQHF,TGTGCCAGCAGTTTAACCAGGACAGGGTCTCAGCCCCAGCATTTT
NA,TRBJ2-3,TRBV19,15,NA,CASSSNSHLTDTQYF,TGTGCCAGTAGTTCCAACAGCCACCTCACAGATACGCAGTATTTT
NA,TRBJ1-3,TRBV4-1,15,NA,CASSHVGRDKNTIYF,TGCGCCAGCAGCCACGTCGGGCGGGATAAAAACACCATATATTTT
NA,TRBJ1-2,TRBV5-1,13,TRBD1,CASSPGQIYGYTF,TGCGCCAGCAGCCCGGGACAGATCTATGGCTACACCTTC
NA,TRBJ1-3,TRBV4-2,15,NA,CASSQPSGFGNTIYF,TGTGCCAGCAGCCAACCCTCAGGATTTGGAAACACCATATATTTT
once,TRBJ1-1,TRBV28,12,NA,CASSPPGWEAFF,TGTGCCAGCAGTCCTCCGGGGTGGGAAGCTTTCTTT